The 11 T cell receptor beta chains presented below share a single source sample, sequenced in a study of T cells in Graves' hyperthyroidism and ophthalmopathy. RNA transcripts gave rise to amplified TCR beta CDR3 regions. HTBI primers drove first-round RT-PCR of the TCR CDR3. TCRdb reprocessed the multiplex PCR reads with MiXCR, giving one entry per CDR3 protein. The repertoire includes about 320,000 distinct CDR3 sequences, approximately 16% of them detected once, and roughly a third sits in the top ten. Sequencing was performed on blood. These receptors all stem from a man under 40 with Graves' hyperthyroidism.

In this sample, this clonotype turned up many times. The chain joins TRBV7-2 to TRBJ2-6, with D perhaps TRBD1 or TRBD2 (6 bases each). V was trimmed by 2 bases and J by 1 base, leaving 15 bases between them. CDR3 length equals 18 residues. The germline gives CDR1 SGHTA, CDR2 FQGNSA. CDR3 amino acids: CASSLMGGQSSGANVLTF. The CDR3 coding sequence is TGTGCCAGCAGCTTAATGGGGGGACAAAGTTCTGGGGCCAACGTCCTGACTTTC.

V and J are TRBV20-1 and TRBJ2-5; a possible D gene is TRBD2 (6 bases). Trimming took off 7 bases at V and 7 bases at J, with 19 bases between the two ends. CDR1 is DFQATT, CDR2 SNEGSKA, per germline (reference sequence). CDR3 length: 13 amino acids. The CDR3 DNA sequence: TGCAGTGTTAGTTCAGGGACTTTGAGGACCCAGTACTTC. This sequence encodes CSVSSGTLRTQYF.

This clonotype came up a few times. The chain joins TRBV3-1 to TRBJ2-7, with TRBD2 matching over 10 bases. The germline V gene has CDR1 LGHDT and CDR2 YNNKEL (reference sequence). This CDR3 is 16 amino acids long. V was pared by 0 bases and J by 2 bases, with 4 bases of the junction left unmatched. CDR3 DNA: TGTGCCAGCAGCCAAGAGGGGACTAGCGATGCCTACGAGCAGTACTTC. Amino acid sequence: CASSQEGTSDAYEQYF.

This clonotype has a handful of counts. The V call is TRBV4-2, the J call TRBJ1-2; 8 bases align to TRBD1. This CDR3 has 15 residues. V shed 4 bases and J 8 bases; nucleotides not matched to a gene: 12. Germline V lookup: CDR1 LGHNA, CDR2 YNFKEQ. The DNA of the CDR3 is TGTGCCAGCAGCCGACAGAGCAGGGGGCAAATAGGCTACACCTTC. Its translation: CASSRQSRGQIGYTF.

The gene calls are TRBV6-1 and TRBJ1-5, with D perhaps matching TRBD1 (6 bases). V lost 7 bases, J lost 4 bases, and 14 bases lay in between. This CDR3 is 14 amino acids long. CDR1 and CDR2 (germline): MNHNS, SASEGT. DNA of the CDR3: TGTGCCAGCAACGGACAGTCTCTAAATCAGCCCCAGCATTTT. Amino acids: CASNGQSLNQPQHF.

This clonotype was seen only a few times. The DNA for the CDR3 is TGCAGCGTCTGGGGGGACAGCCAAGAGACCCAGTACTTC. The encoded protein is CSVWGDSQETQYF. This chain uses TRBV29-1 with TRBJ2-5, with TRBD1 as a possible D gene (7 bases). The V gene lost 6 bases and the J gene lost 1 base, with 12 bases spanning the gap. CDR1 and CDR2 from the germline V gene are SQVTM and ANQGSEA. This CDR3 comprises 13 residues.

At least ten counts were recorded for this clonotype. The rearrangement links TRBV13 to TRBJ1-2; D gene unclear. This CDR3 has 14 amino acids. V was shortened by 3 bases and J by 2 bases, with 10 bases between the two germline ends. Germline V CDR1 and CDR2: PRHDT, FYEKMQ (reference sequence). The CDR3 spells CASSLRGSNYGYTF. The CDR3 nucleotides read TGTGCCAGCAGCTTGCGGGGATCCAACTATGGCTACACCTTC.

This clonotype was counted many times. The J gene is TRBJ1-5, the V gene TRBV2, with a tentative D call TRBD1 (5 bases). Germline assignment: CDR1 SNHLY and CDR2 FYNNEI. There are 16 residues in the CDR3. V was pared by 4 bases and J by 9 bases, with 22 bases between. CDR3 sequence: CASSASAAGSGTPQHF. CDR3 nucleotide sequence: TGTGCCAGCAGTGCTTCCGCAGCAGGTTCCGGGACGCCCCAGCATTTT.

This clonotype appeared many times. The V and J genes are TRBV3-1 and TRBJ1-2; 8 bases are shared with TRBD1. V trimming: 0 bases; J trimming: 2 bases; junction bases outside the gene matches: 11. The germline V gene encodes CDR1 LGHDT and CDR2 YNNKEL (reference sequence). The length of the CDR3 is 18 residues. Here the CDR3 DNA reads TGTGCCAGCAGCCAAGATAGCGCCAGGGGGCGTGGAAACTATGGCTACACCTTC. Its protein is CASSQDSARGRGNYGYTF.

This clonotype came up many times. The chain is built from TRBV5-8 and TRBJ2-3; TRBD2 might be the D (5 bases). Trimming left V 0 bases short and J 3 bases short, with 11 bases between. Germline V gene lookup returns CDR1 SGHTS and CDR2 YDEGEE. The CDR3 length is 15 residues. The CDR3 protein is CASSLGGFLTDTQYF. CDR3 nucleotides: TGTGCCAGCAGCTTGGGAGGGTTTTTAACAGATACGCAGTATTTT.

The chain links TRBV5-1 to TRBJ2-7; D might be TRBD1 (5 bases). The CDR3 is 14 residues long. CDR1 and CDR2 from the germline V gene are SGHRS and YFSETQ. Between the trimmed V and J ends, which lost 7 bases and 1 base, there was a span of 15 bases. CDR3 sequence reads: CASSADIYSYEQYF. CDR3 coding DNA: TGCGCCAGCTCGGCGGACATTTATTCCTACGAGCAGTACTTC.